The clone carrying this T cell receptor beta chain was detected ten times or more. No antigen is known for it. The data were obtained in a study of Graves' ophthalmopathy and Graves' hyperthyroidism. Overall study findings and caveats: Among expanded thyroid clonotypes above 0.001 frequency, most also occurred in blood. With 70.59% sensitivity and 72.22% specificity, the model predicted ophthalmopathy progression.

This CDR3 has 15 amino acids. Germline V gene lookup returns CDR1 LNHDA and CDR2 SQIVND (reference sequence). V lost 7 bases and J lost 7; bases outside the gene matches: 10. Amplification from RNA transcripts yielded the TCR beta CDR3 regions. First-round RT-PCR employed HTBI primers, with a second-round multiplex PCR after it. TCRdb analysed the multiplex PCR reads with MiXCR anew, one entry per CDR3 protein. The sample has some 520,000 distinct CDR3 sequences, about 15% seen once. Orbital computed tomography, together with clinical symptoms, serum thyroxine, TRAb and thyroid ultrasound, was used for diagnosis.

The chain joins TRBV19 to TRBJ1-6; TRBD1 matches 7 bases. This receptor was taken from a woman in her thirties with Graves' ophthalmopathy. Specimen: blood. This chain's CDR3 is CASTAAGGPNSPLHF. In DNA form, the CDR3 reads TGTGCCAGTACCGCGGCAGGGGGTCCAAATTCACCCCTCCACTTT.